Below are 27 T cell receptor beta chains sequenced from a single sample in a study of blood T cell repertoires in COVID-19. Clones were sequenced by immunoSEQ multiplex PCR, and TCRdb holds only the in-frame ones, with some missing. This sample has under 500,000 clones, with nearly 90% found just once. Sequences were obtained from PBMCs or T cells enriched from blood (not recorded which). The source is a young woman with acute COVID-19.

The rearrangement links TRBV7-9 to TRBJ2-3, with a weak D call TRBD1 (6 bases). This CDR3 has 14 amino acids. CDR1 and CDR2 (germline): SEHNR, FQNEAQ (reference sequence). The V gene lost 4 bases and the J gene lost 3 bases, with 11 bases spanning the gap. CDR3 amino acids: CASSYYRATDTQYF. The CDR3 DNA reads TGTGCCAGCAGCTATTACAGGGCTACAGATACGCAGTATTTT.

The genes are TRBV4-2 and TRBJ2-1; 7 bases fit TRBD1. Germline CDR1 is LGHNA and CDR2 is YNFKEQ. Trimming took 1 base from V and 8 from J; bases not matched to a gene: 8. The CDR3 runs 15 residues. CDR3 DNA sequence: TGTGCCAGCAGCCAAGCGGTCGACAGGGCCCATGAGCAGTTCTTC. Translation: CASSQAVDRAHEQFF.

The count of this clone is one. J is TRBJ1-5 and V is TRBV9; D gene unclear. Trimming removed 3 bases from V and 5 bases from J, with 9 bases in between. Germline V gene lookup returns CDR1 SGDLS and CDR2 YYNGEE. There are 13 residues in the CDR3. The DNA for the CDR3 is TGTGCCAGCAGCGCGGGGTCGTATCAGCCCCAGCATTTT. Residues: CASSAGSYQPQHF.

This clone came up a few times. Here the CDR3 reads CASSLSMGLEETQYF. Written as DNA, the CDR3 is TGTGCCAGCAGTTTATCCATGGGACTTGAAGAGACCCAGTACTTC. The gene calls are TRBV28 and TRBJ2-5; D is possibly TRBD2 (6 bases). With 1 base removed from V and 3 bases from J, the gap between germline ends came to 12 bases. The length of the CDR3 is 15 residues. Germline CDR1 MDHEN, CDR2 SYDVKM.

The V call is TRBV30, the J call TRBJ1-1, with 7 bases lining up with TRBD1. With 4 bases clipped from V and 6 bases from J, the junction kept 11 bases outside the gene matches. Germline values: CDR1 GTSNPN, CDR2 SVGIG (reference sequence). This CDR3 comprises 14 residues. The CDR3 bases are TGTGCCTGGAAGACAGGGTTGGTGTATGCTGAAGCTTTCTTT. As protein: CAWKTGLVYAEAFF.

The chain couples TRBV6-5 to TRBJ2-7, with 7 positions matching TRBD1. Germline CDR1 is MNHEY and CDR2 is SVGAGI. The CDR3 covers 13 residues. The V and J ends lost 6 bases and 0 bases, in that order; junction bases with no gene match: 2. The CDR3 loop reads CASRDRSSYEQYF. The DNA for the CDR3 is TGTGCCAGCAGGGACAGGTCCTCCTACGAGCAGTACTTC.

V is TRBV5-4 and J is TRBJ2-1; the match to TRBD2 covers 7 bases. The CDR3 sequence is 16 residues long. Germline CDR1 reads SGHNT; CDR2 reads YYREEE (reference sequence). Trimming at V came to 3 bases and at J to 4 bases, leaving 10 bases not matched to a gene. CDR3 sequence: CASSSNRLAPYNEQFF. DNA of the CDR3: TGTGCCAGCAGCTCCAATCGACTAGCCCCGTACAATGAGCAGTTCTTC.

J is TRBJ2-7 and V is TRBV11-1; maybe TRBD2 (6 bases). Per germline, CDR1 SGHAT and CDR2 FQDESV (reference sequence). CDR3 length: 13 residues. The ends were cut back, 5 bases at V and 2 bases at J, with 10 bases in the middle. The CDR3 DNA reads TGTGCCAGCAGCATGACTAGTCCCTACGAGCAGTACTTC. Translating gives CASSMTSPYEQYF.

The chain combines TRBV29-1 with TRBJ2-2; D is undetermined. Germline-derived CDR1 and CDR2 are SQVTM and ANQGSEA. V gave up 7 bases and J gave up 1 base, with 13 bases separating them. The CDR3 length is 14 residues. The CDR3 protein is CSERYSKNTGELFF. CDR3 DNA sequence: TGCAGCGAACGGTACTCGAAGAACACCGGGGAGCTGTTTTTT.

The rearrangement links TRBV27 to TRBJ2-4; 7 bases align to TRBD2. Germline CDR1 MNHEY, CDR2 SMNVEV (reference sequence). The CDR3 totals 16 residues. The junction had 13 bases not matched to a gene; V was cut back by 4 bases and J by 7 bases. The CDR3 is CASSYLGAREGNIQYF. CDR3 sequence (DNA): TGTGCCAGCAGTTACCTCGGGGCCAGGGAGGGGAACATTCAGTACTTC.

The CDR3 sequence: CASSLGDIGLPGNTIYF. In DNA, the CDR3 is TGTGCCAGCAGCTTAGGCGACATAGGTCTTCCTGGAAACACCATATATTTT. This chain connects TRBV7-2 to TRBJ1-3; D not resolved. Germline CDR1 and CDR2: SGHTA and FQGNSA. With 1 base removed from V and 2 bases from J, the gap between germline ends came to 15 bases. This CDR3 comprises 17 residues.

The rearrangement uses TRBV27 and TRBJ1-2, with D possibly TRBD1 on 5 matching bases. V was trimmed by 11 bases and J by 4 bases, leaving 20 bases between them. The CDR3 runs 14 residues. Germline CDR1 reads MNHEY; CDR2 reads SMNVEV (reference sequence). DNA for the CDR3: TGTGCCCCCCGGTGGGGTGGGGCTGCCTATGGCTACACCTTC. Its translation: CAPRWGGAAYGYTF.

This clone appeared a single time. The CDR3: CASSIRQWEAGELFF. The DNA of the CDR3 is TGTGCCAGTAGTATAAGGCAGTGGGAGGCCGGGGAGCTGTTTTTT. The chain couples TRBV19 to TRBJ2-2, with a possible D match to TRBD2 (6 bases). Trimming removed 2 bases from V and 6 bases from J, with 13 bases in between. The CDR3 runs to 15 residues. CDR1 and CDR2 (germline): LNHDA, SQIVND (reference sequence). Variable domain in full (rest from reference TRBV19 and TRBJ2-2): DGGITQSPKYLFRKEGQNVTLSCEQNLNHDAMYWYRQDPGQGLRLIYYSQIVNDFQKGDIAEGYSVSREKKESFPLTVTSAQKNPTAFYLCASSIRQWEAGELFFGEGSRLTVL.

This clone was seen a handful of times. The chain carries TRBV7-2 and TRBJ1-6, with D possibly TRBD1 on 5 matching bases. Germline V gives CDR1 SGHTA, CDR2 FQGNSA. This CDR3 spans 14 amino acids. Between the trimmed V and J ends, which lost 5 bases and 8 bases, there was a span of 13 bases. Here the CDR3 DNA reads TGTGCCAGCAGCCCCGGGACTGGGGATTCACCCCTCCACTTT. This gives the protein CASSPGTGDSPLHF.

The chain carries TRBV9 and TRBJ1-2, with TRBD1 identical over 11 bases. V dropped 0 bases and J dropped 4; count of bases not matched to a gene: 2. The germline V gene encodes CDR1 SGDLS and CDR2 YYNGEE. This CDR3 is built from 15 residues. The CDR3 is CASSVDGTGGYGYTF. Here the CDR3 DNA reads TGTGCCAGCAGCGTAGACGGGACAGGGGGCTATGGCTACACCTTC.

With regard to this clone: One junction end does not reproduce the germline sequence, and a read error may be involved. The chain is built from TRBV27 and TRBJ2-7; TRBD2 matches at 13 bases. Germline CDR1 reads MNHEY; CDR2 reads SMNVEV (reference sequence). The CDR3 covers 17 residues. The CDR3, as DNA: TGTGCCAGCCTCCCCATCGGACTAGCGGGAGCTGGTTACGGGCAGTACTTC. Its protein product is CASLPIGLAGAGYGQYF.

This chain uses TRBV7-2 with TRBJ2-7; 9 bases fit TRBD2. V dropped 8 bases and J dropped 4; count of bases not matched to a gene: 12. There are 15 residues in the CDR3. Germline CDR1 is SGHTA and CDR2 is FQGNSA. CDR3 coding DNA: TGTGCCAGCGGACTGGCTAGCCTAGCGGGGTACGAGCAGTACTTC. Amino acid sequence: CASGLASLAGYEQYF. The full variable domain, with the rest looked up from reference TRBV7-2 and TRBJ2-7, is GAGVSQSPSNKVTEKGKDVELRCDPISGHTALYWYRQSLGQGLEFLIYFQGNSAPDKSGLPSDRFSAERTGGSVSTLTIQRTQQEDSAVYLCASGLASLAGYEQYFGPGTRLTVT.

J is TRBJ1-2 and V is TRBV14, with a weak D call TRBD1 (6 bases). The germline V gene encodes CDR1 SGHDN and CDR2 FVKESK. The CDR3 runs to 13 residues. The ends were cut back, 0 bases at V and 8 bases at J, with 10 bases in the middle. The CDR3: CASSQDRGFGYTF. CDR3 sequence (DNA): TGTGCCAGCAGCCAAGATAGGGGGTTCGGCTACACCTTC.

The chain employs TRBV9 and TRBJ2-5, with 8 bases identical to TRBD2. Germline V gene data show CDR1 as SGDLS and CDR2 as YYNGEE. This CDR3 has 17 amino acids. With 0 bases clipped from V and 1 base from J, the junction kept 8 bases outside the gene matches. Here the CDR3 reads CASSVATGGTVQETQYF. Written as DNA, the CDR3 is TGTGCCAGCAGCGTAGCTACGGGGGGGACCGTCCAAGAGACCCAGTACTTC. The complete variable domain, with remaining parts taken from reference TRBV9 and TRBJ2-5, reads DSGVTQTPKHLITATGQRVTLRCSPRSGDLSVYWYQQSLDQGLQFLIQYYNGEERAKGNILERFSAQQFPDLHSELNLSSLELGDSALYFCASSVATGGTVQETQYFGPGTRLLVL.

This clone has a single count. The chain employs TRBV5-1 and TRBJ2-5, with D possibly TRBD1 on 6 matching bases. The CDR3 is 13 residues long. Trimming removed 4 bases at V and 4 bases at J, with 11 bases between. Germline V gives CDR1 SGHRS, CDR2 YFSETQ. CDR3 sequence: CASSVQGGETQYF. CDR3 coding DNA: TGCGCCAGCAGCGTACAGGGCGGAGAGACCCAGTACTTC.

This clone is a singleton in its sample. This chain links TRBV5-4 with TRBJ2-7; TRBD2 matches 12 bases. Per the germline V gene, CDR1 is SGHNT and CDR2 is YYREEE (reference sequence). The CDR3 is 15 residues long. J gave up 6 bases and V 4 bases, and 8 bases lay outside the gene matches. The CDR3 sequence: CASSPRLAGDGEQYF. The CDR3, as DNA: TGTGCCAGCAGCCCCAGACTAGCGGGAGATGGCGAGCAGTACTTC.

The chain employs TRBV2 and TRBJ2-3; TRBD1 aligns across 7 bases. Unmatched junction bases numbered 2, after V lost 4 bases and J lost 1 base. Germline V gives CDR1 SNHLY, CDR2 FYNNEI. CDR3 size: 14 residues. CDR3 sequence reads: CASSVDRGTDTQYF. Written as DNA, the CDR3 is TGTGCCAGCAGTGTAGACAGGGGCACAGATACGCAGTATTTT.

Only one count was recorded for this clone. The chain employs TRBV2 and TRBJ1-1, with D possibly TRBD1 on 6 matching bases. This CDR3 has 14 amino acids. The V gene's germline CDR1 is SNHLY and CDR2 FYNNEI. Deletions cut 5 bases from V and 4 bases from J, with 14 bases between. This CDR3 reads CASSRELGGTEAFF. In nucleotides, the CDR3 is TGTGCCAGCAGTCGTGAACTAGGGGGCACTGAAGCTTTCTTT.

CDR3 sequence reads: CSVRTDRGQVGRVTEAFF. The CDR3 coding sequence is TGCAGCGTCCGGACAGACCGGGGACAGGTGGGAAGAGTCACTGAAGCTTTCTTT. The genes are TRBV29-1 and TRBJ1-1; TRBD1 matches at 8 bases. The length of the CDR3 is 18 residues. The germline V gene has CDR1 SQVTM and CDR2 ANQGSEA. Trimming at V came to 6 bases and at J to 4 bases, leaving 22 bases not matched to a gene.

The gene calls are TRBV3-1 (or the pseudogene TRBV3-2) and TRBJ1-4, with 10 bases matching TRBD1. Germline V gene lookup returns CDR1 LGHDT and CDR2 YNNKEL (reference sequence). The CDR3 is made up of 15 amino acids. The V segment lost 4 bases and the J segment 6 bases; nucleotides outside the gene matches: 5. The CDR3 nucleotides are TGTGCCAGCAGCCTGACAGGGGGCGCGGATGAAAAACTGTTTTTT. Its protein is CASSLTGGADEKLFF.

The chain combines TRBV27 with TRBJ1-5, with 10 bases fitting TRBD1. The trim removed 5 bases at V and 5 bases at J, leaving 6 bases unmatched. The germline CDR1 and CDR2 sequences are MNHEY and SMNVEV (reference sequence). The CDR3 has 15 amino acids. CDR3 sequence reads: CASSNGGTGDQPQHF. The CDR3 DNA sequence: TGTGCCAGCAGTAACGGGGGGACAGGGGATCAGCCCCAGCATTTT.

The chain is built from TRBV9 and TRBJ2-1; TRBD1 might be the D (5 bases). CDR3 length equals 16 residues. Trimming shortened V by 0 bases and J by 0 bases, and 10 bases separated the two germline ends. CDR1 and CDR2 (germline): SGDLS, YYNGEE. The CDR3 is CASSVGGQNSYNEQFF. The CDR3 bases are TGTGCCAGCAGCGTAGGGGGCCAGAACTCCTACAATGAGCAGTTCTTC.